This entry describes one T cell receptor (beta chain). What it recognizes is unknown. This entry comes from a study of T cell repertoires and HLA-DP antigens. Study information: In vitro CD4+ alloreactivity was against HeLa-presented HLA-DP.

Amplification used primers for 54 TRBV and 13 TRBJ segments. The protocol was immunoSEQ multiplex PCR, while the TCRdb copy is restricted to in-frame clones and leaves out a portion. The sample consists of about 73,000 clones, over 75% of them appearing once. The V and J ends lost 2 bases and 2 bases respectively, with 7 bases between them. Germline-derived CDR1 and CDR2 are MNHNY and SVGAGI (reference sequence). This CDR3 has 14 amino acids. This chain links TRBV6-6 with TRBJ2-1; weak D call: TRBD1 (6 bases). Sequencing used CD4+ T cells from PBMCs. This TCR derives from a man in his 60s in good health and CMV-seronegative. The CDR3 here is CASSYGQTYNEQFF. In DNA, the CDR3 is TGTGCCAGCAGTTACGGACAGACCTACAATGAGCAGTTCTTC.